The entry below describes one T cell receptor (beta chain). This entry belongs to a study of control samples from healthy donors and cancer patients. Generated by immunoSEQ multiplex PCR, the TCRdb table keeps only in-frame clones and is missing some. The sample lists 130,000 or so clones; under 95% were seen once. Specimen: blood. The sequence was obtained from a man aged 35 to 55 in good health.

CDR3 sequence (DNA): TGCGCCAGCAGCGCACAGGTCAATGGAAACACCATATATTTT. It encodes CASSAQVNGNTIYF. The chain carries TRBV4-3 and TRBJ1-3, with D possibly matching TRBD1 (5 bases). CDR1 is LGHNA, CDR2 YSLEER, per germline. This CDR3 comprises 14 residues. V dropped 5 bases and J dropped 3 bases, with 11 bases sitting between them.